Detailed here is one T cell receptor beta chain. Antigen: not known. The CDR3 contains 14 residues. The germline V gene encodes CDR1 MNHEY and CDR2 SVGAGI. V lost 9 bases and J 4 bases, leaving 18 bases between the germline ends. These data originate in a study of cytomegalovirus exposure and HLA in healthy donors. Broader study findings: TCR beta sequences reportedly predicted the HLA-A and HLA-B alleles of most subjects accurately. As a later analysis showed, a missense DCLRE1C variant was linked to trimming of TCR beta V- and J-genes.

Primers: 60 Vbeta forward and 13 Jbeta reverse. In the original processing: Some 9.9 million of some 80 million unique TCR beta chains were shared, per a later count. Method: immunoSEQ multiplex PCR; TCRdb's copy keeps in-frame clones and lacks some. The D gene and trimming were derived from the DNA, and the V and J assignments and clone size from that table. This sample yields about 92,000 clones, of which approximately 84% are seen a single time; 4.5% to 7% belongs to the top ten. The receptor was isolated from a woman in her late teens or twenties in good health and CMV-seropositive. The V and J genes are TRBV6-5 and TRBJ2-5; D unclear. The sample taken for sequencing was PBMCs. This chain's CDR3 is CASALLPVGETQYF. CDR3 bases: TGTGCCAGTGCGTTACTACCGGTTGGAGAGACCCAGTACTTC.